This TCR beta chain was sequenced for a study of T cell repertoires in cytomegalovirus infection (dated by TCRdb to between 2018 and 2020). About the full investigation: Donor HLA type was relevant to the analysis, because carriage of CMV infection together with the matching HLA type was indicated by public TCR beta signatures. The paper as a whole reports these results and caveats: In both this cohort and an independent cohort of several hundred donors, the cumulative frequency of public TCR beta family members distinguished carriers of CMV infection plus the relevant HLA type. The ex vivo response was dominated by HLA-C-restricted CMV-specific TCR beta clonotypes, which also provided the single most frequent clonotype in two of eight donors.

Trimmed from V: 7 bases; trimmed from J: 5 bases; junction bases lacking a gene match: 10. Its CDR3 holds 13 amino acids, cysteine through phenylalanine. The sequence is cut down to CDR3 DNA, 39 bases in frame from base 1. The germline V gene gives CDR1 as SQVTM and CDR2 as ANQGSEA. Worth noting for this clonotype: The antigen it recognizes is unknown. Within one base of it there is no much larger clone, and no base qualities were kept.

Data came from an Illumina HiSeq 1500. TCRdb ran its own pipeline on the public reads, namely fastp trimming at Q25 and MiXCR clone calling, and kept in-frame beta chains. Each entry merges the rows of one CDR3 protein and shows their most common DNA and genes. The table for this sample lists over 450,000 distinct CDR3 sequences; over 9% of them were counted only once. The biggest ten clones account for approximately 10% of the sample. The TCR was taken from a human donor in good health (CMV status not recorded). Some clones in this sample may be carry-over from other donors' samples. The source material was PBMCs. The sequence joins TRBV29-1 to TRBJ2-5, with 7 junctional bases fitting TRBD2. The CDR3 protein sequence reads: CSAGGGSGETQYF. In nucleotides, the sequence is TGCAGCGCCGGGGGAGGGTCGGGGGAGACCCAGTACTTC.